The sequence of this TCR beta chain was determined in a study of persistence of HIV-infected CD4 T cells. Whole-study findings and limits: TCRbeta richness was lower in CMV- and Gag-responding cells than in anti-CD3/anti-CD28-responding cells.

The immunoSEQ assay was version 4, run in survey mode. Produced via immunoSEQ multiplex PCR; TCRdb's table is partial and in-frame only. The sample has 35,000 to 50,000 clones; 80% to 90% are singletons. Details on this clone: Its antigen is unknown.

Cells were stimulated nonspecifically with anti-CD3/anti-CD28 magnetic beads. Sorting of responding CD4+ T cells relied on upregulated CD40 ligand together with CD69. PBMCs were depleted of CD8+ T cells before stimulation. Anti-CD28/CD49d costimulation, CD40-blocking antibody and enfuvirtide were given to CD8-depleted PBMCs for 15 to 20 hours. With V trimmed by 5 bases and J by 0 bases, 4 bases remained unmatched. Looked up from germline, CDR1 is MDHEN and CDR2 is SYDVKM. The CDR3 extends over 15 amino acids. The starting material was CD4+ T cells sorted from PBMCs after 18-hour stimulation, obtained from a patient who received antiretroviral therapy. J is TRBJ1-1 and V is TRBV28; TRBD1 matches at 9 bases. The clonotype was recovered from an adult man with HIV who was CMV-seropositive. CDR3 sequence reads: CASSPGDRVNTEAFF. The CDR3 region has the DNA TGTGCCAGCAGTCCCGGGGACAGGGTGAACACTGAAGCTTTCTTT.